The 31 T cell receptor beta chains given below trace back to one sample, sequenced in a study of blood T cell repertoires in COVID-19. The repertoire was sequenced with immunoSEQ multiplex PCR; TCRdb's copy has only in-frame clones and lacks some. The sample lists about 380,000 clones, 85% to 90% occurring once. Sequenced material: PBMCs or T cells enriched from blood (not recorded which). The origin of the receptors is a woman between 18 and 30 years old who had recovered from COVID-19.

The chain uses TRBV7-9 and TRBJ1-1; 11 positions agree with TRBD1. V trimming: 6 bases; J trimming: 0 bases; junction bases outside the gene matches: 6. This CDR3 is 16 amino acids long. From germline, CDR1 is SEHNR and CDR2 FQNEAQ (reference sequence). CDR3 residues: CASRGQGASVNTEAFF. For the CDR3, the DNA is TGTGCCAGCAGAGGACAGGGGGCTAGCGTGAACACTGAAGCTTTCTTT.

V and J are TRBV4-2 and TRBJ1-2; D uncertain. The CDR3 has 14 residues. The germline gives CDR1 LGHNA, CDR2 YNFKEQ. Trimming removed 0 bases from V and 2 bases from J, with 7 bases in between. The CDR3 spells CASSQESRNYGYTF. CDR3 bases: TGTGCCAGCAGCCAAGAGTCGAGGAACTATGGCTACACCTTC.

The chain has TRBV6-6 and TRBJ2-3; D not resolved. V was shortened by 7 bases and J by 1 base, with 9 bases between the two germline ends. There are 13 residues in the CDR3. Germline CDR1 MNHNY, CDR2 SVGAGI (reference sequence). The CDR3, as DNA: TGTGCCAGCACCTCCCCGGGCACAGATACGCAGTATTTT. Amino acids: CASTSPGTDTQYF.

This chain connects TRBV27 to TRBJ1-2; 7 positions agree with TRBD1. The germline gives CDR1 MNHEY, CDR2 SMNVEV (reference sequence). Unmatched junction bases numbered 8, after V lost 5 bases and J lost 2 bases. The CDR3 is 15 amino acids. The CDR3 here is CASSLDRELNYGYTF. In nucleotides, the CDR3 is TGTGCCAGCAGTCTCGACAGGGAGCTGAACTATGGCTACACCTTC.

The gene calls are TRBV18 and TRBJ2-1, with 10 positions matching TRBD2. The CDR3 extends over 16 amino acids. V was clipped by 6 bases and J by 3 bases; unmatched bases: 8. Germline V gene data show CDR1 as KGHSH and CDR2 as LQKENI. CDR3 DNA: TGTGCCAGCTCTCAAAGCGGGGGGGCCATCTACAATGAGCAGTTCTTC. This codes for CASSQSGGAIYNEQFF.

The V call is TRBV21-1, the J call TRBJ1-5. TRBV21-1 is an annotated pseudogene. The CDR3 consists of 16 residues. The CDR3 is CAFKFMGGGGFQPQHF. The CDR3 region has the DNA TGTGCCTTCAAGTTCATGGGAGGGGGTGGGTTTCAGCCCCAGCATTTT.

The chain links TRBV2 to TRBJ2-7, with D maybe TRBD1 (6 bases). Germline V lookup: CDR1 SNHLY, CDR2 FYNNEI. The CDR3 covers 15 residues. The V end was cut by 3 bases, the J end by 5 bases, with 17 bases between. The CDR3 DNA reads TGTGCCAGCAGTGAGGAAACAGGGTTCTACCACGAGCAGTACTTC. It yields the protein CASSEETGFYHEQYF.

The V gene is TRBV18, the J gene TRBJ2-1, with 10 bases that match TRBD1. Germline V gene data show CDR1 as KGHSH and CDR2 as LQKENI. The length of the CDR3 is 15 residues. V lost 3 bases and J lost 8; bases outside the gene matches: 7. CDR3: CASSPAVTGGHEQFF. The CDR3 DNA reads TGTGCCAGCTCACCGGCCGTGACAGGGGGCCATGAGCAGTTCTTC.

The chain recombines TRBV30 with TRBJ1-5, with 8 positions matching TRBD1. There are 15 residues in the CDR3. Trimming at V came to 0 bases and at J to 1 base, leaving 2 bases not matched to a gene. The germline CDR1 and CDR2 sequences are GTSNPN and SVGIG (reference sequence). This CDR3 reads CAWSVGQGSNQPQHF. The CDR3 region has the DNA TGTGCCTGGAGTGTAGGACAGGGAAGCAATCAGCCCCAGCATTTT.

The CDR3 nucleotides read TGTGCCAGCAGCACAAAGACAGGGATACCAGGCGAGCAGTACTTC. It yields the protein CASSTKTGIPGEQYF. This chain uses TRBV5-4 with TRBJ2-7, with TRBD1 identical over 7 bases. The CDR3 is 15 residues long. After removal of 4 bases from V and 6 bases from J, the junction contained 13 bases not matched to a gene. Germline loops: CDR1 SGHNT, CDR2 YYREEE (reference sequence).

This clone was counted only a few times. The sample contains more than one DNA sequence encoding this CDR3. The CDR3 DNA reads as TGTGCCAGCAGTTCAGGCACTGAAGCTTTCTTT. Residues: CASSSGTEAFF. J is TRBJ1-1 and V is TRBV6-5, with D hard to call. Germline V lookup: CDR1 MNHEY, CDR2 SVGAGI. The CDR3 is 11 residues long. V was cut by 4 bases and J by 4 bases, with 4 bases left in between.

The rearrangement links TRBV9 to TRBJ2-7, with 10 bases lining up with TRBD2. V was clipped by 4 bases and J by 4 bases; unmatched bases: 5. The CDR3 runs to 14 residues. Germline V lookup: CDR1 SGDLS, CDR2 YYNGEE. The chain's CDR3 is CASSLSGGAYEQYF. DNA for the CDR3: TGTGCCAGCAGCTTAAGCGGGGGGGCGTACGAGCAGTACTTC.

V is TRBV5-1 and J is TRBJ2-1, with 12 bases matching TRBD2. Trimming took 2 bases from V and 7 from J; bases not matched to a gene: 10. From germline, CDR1 is SGHRS and CDR2 YFSETQ. This CDR3 spans 17 amino acids. CDR3 amino acids: CASSLATGLAGGNEQFF. CDR3 sequence (DNA): TGCGCCAGCAGCTTAGCGACGGGACTAGCGGGCGGGAATGAGCAGTTCTTC.

V and J are TRBV15 and TRBJ2-2; D unclear. Trimming left V 1 base short and J 6 bases short, with 6 bases between. Looked up from germline, CDR1 is LNHNV and CDR2 is YYDKDF (reference sequence). The CDR3 spans 13 residues. CDR3 residues: CATSRASPGELFF. CDR3 nucleotides: TGTGCCACCAGCAGAGCTAGTCCCGGGGAGCTGTTTTTT.

The rearrangement links TRBV19 to TRBJ1-1; D is perhaps TRBD1 (5 bases). Germline values: CDR1 LNHDA, CDR2 SQIVND (reference sequence). This CDR3 has 14 residues. V lost 6 bases, J lost 2 bases, and 13 bases lay in between. CDR3 in amino acids: CASSPDSLNTEAFF. The CDR3 DNA reads TGTGCCAGTAGCCCCGACAGCCTCAACACTGAAGCTTTCTTT.

This clone was recorded once. This chain joins TRBV7-9 and TRBJ2-5; 9 bases match TRBD1. The V and J ends lost 1 base and 10 bases, in that order; junction bases with no gene match: 10. This CDR3 spans 15 amino acids. CDR1 and CDR2 from the germline V gene are SEHNR and FQNEAQ (reference sequence). The CDR3 sequence is CASSLGYGTGNDQYF. The CDR3 DNA is TGTGCCAGCAGCTTAGGCTACGGGACAGGGAACGACCAGTACTTC.

The sample holds a few counts of this clone. The chain is built from TRBV6-2 or TRBV6-3 and TRBJ1-2; 8 nucleotides match TRBD1. This CDR3 spans 14 amino acids. The V gene's germline CDR1 is MNHEY and CDR2 SVGEGT. V dropped 4 bases and J dropped 2; count of bases not matched to a gene: 3. CDR3 DNA: TGTGCCAGCAGTTGGGGACAGGCGAACTATGGCTACACCTTC. This translates into CASSWGQANYGYTF.

The chain is built from TRBV5-8 and TRBJ2-1; TRBD2 matches 15 bases. The CDR3 is 15 residues long. Germline CDR1 and CDR2: SGHTS and YDEGEE. J gave up 15 bases and V 3 bases, and 10 bases lay outside the gene matches. The CDR3 sequence is CASSSGTSGGTRWFF. As DNA, the CDR3 is TGTGCCAGCAGCTCCGGGACTAGCGGGGGGACTAGGTGGTTCTTC.

This clone was found once. As DNA, the CDR3 is TGTGCCAGCAGCTTATTTGCGGGGGGGCCGAGGAATGAGCAGTTCTTC. It yields the protein CASSLFAGGPRNEQFF. V is TRBV7-9 and J is TRBJ2-1; 9 bases agree with TRBD2. V dropped 2 bases and J dropped 7; count of bases not matched to a gene: 9. The CDR3 runs 16 residues. Per germline, CDR1 SEHNR and CDR2 FQNEAQ (reference sequence). Filled out from reference TRBV7-9 and TRBJ2-1, the complete variable domain reads DTGVSQNPRHKITKRGQNVTFRCDPISEHNRLYWYRQTLGQGPEFLTYFQNEAQLEKSRLLSDRFSAERPKGSFSTLEIQRTEQGDSAMYLCASSLFAGGPRNEQFFGPGTRLTVL.

The chain employs TRBV7-9 and TRBJ1-6; 9 bases are shared with TRBD1. The CDR3 spans 14 residues. Germline V gives CDR1 SEHNR, CDR2 FQNEAQ (reference sequence). V lost 5 bases, J lost 6 bases, and 2 bases stayed unmatched. For the CDR3, the DNA is TGTGCCAGCAGCGGGACAGGGATTAATTCACCCCTCCACTTT. Translated: CASSGTGINSPLHF.

This clone has more than one count but fewer than ten. The V call is TRBV28, the J call TRBJ1-1; 8 nucleotides align to TRBD1. The CDR3 has 16 residues. The germline gives CDR1 MDHEN, CDR2 SYDVKM. V was clipped by 2 bases and J by 6 bases; unmatched bases: 11. The CDR3 region is CASSLPLGQGRAEAFF. DNA for the CDR3: TGTGCCAGCAGTTTACCCCTCGGACAGGGTCGCGCTGAAGCTTTCTTT. The whole variable domain, remainder taken from reference TRBV28 and TRBJ1-1, is DVKVTQSSRYLVKRTGEKVFLECVQDMDHENMFWYRQDPGLGLRLIYFSYDVKMKEKGDIPEGYSVSREKKERFSLILESASTNQTSMYLCASSLPLGQGRAEAFFGQGTRLTVV.

J is TRBJ1-1 and V is TRBV7-9; D may be TRBD1 (6 bases). The CDR3 consists of 14 residues. The germline V gene has CDR1 SEHNR and CDR2 FQNEAQ (reference sequence). V was pared by 7 bases and J by 1 base, with 13 bases between. In DNA form, the CDR3 reads TGTGCCAGCATCCCACAGGGCCCGAACACTGAAGCTTTCTTT. It yields the protein CASIPQGPNTEAFF.

The V gene is TRBV10-3, the J gene TRBJ1-2, with 8 bases lining up with TRBD1. Germline V gene lookup returns CDR1 ENHRY and CDR2 SYGVKD. The CDR3 runs to 14 residues. J gave up 8 bases and V 4 bases, and 9 bases lay outside the gene matches. The CDR3 nucleotides read TGTGCCATCAGTGCGCCCGACAGGGGCGGCGGCTACACCTTC. Translating it yields CAISAPDRGGGYTF.

V and J are TRBV3-1 (or the pseudogene TRBV3-2) and TRBJ1-5, with 10 bases lining up with TRBD1. The CDR3 has 14 amino acids. Germline V gene lookup returns CDR1 LGHDT and CDR2 YNNKEL (reference sequence). V was clipped by 5 bases and J by 5 bases; unmatched bases: 3. The CDR3 DNA reads as TGTGCCAGCAGCTCCGGACAGGGGGATCAGCCCCAGCATTTT. It encodes CASSSGQGDQPQHF.

This chain joins TRBV4-1 and TRBJ2-3; TRBD2 matches at 13 bases. With 3 bases clipped from V and 4 bases from J, the junction kept 4 bases outside the gene matches. This CDR3 has 16 residues. In germline, CDR1 is MGHRA, CDR2 YSYEKL. CDR3 residues: CASSHLLAGGPDTQYF. The DNA of the CDR3 is TGCGCCAGCAGCCACCTACTAGCGGGGGGGCCAGATACGCAGTATTTT.

The chain combines TRBV27 with TRBJ1-5, with D possibly being TRBD1 (5 bases). This CDR3 comprises 15 residues. Germline V gives CDR1 MNHEY, CDR2 SMNVEV (reference sequence). Trimming took off 0 bases at V and 3 bases at J, with 9 bases between the two ends. The CDR3 loop reads CASSLSAGVNQPQHF. The CDR3 DNA sequence: TGTGCCAGCAGTTTATCTGCGGGGGTCAATCAGCCCCAGCATTTT.

The V gene is TRBV3-1 (or the pseudogene TRBV3-2), the J gene TRBJ1-1; maybe TRBD1 (5 bases). Germline CDR1 and CDR2: LGHDT and YNNKEL (reference sequence). V dropped 4 bases and J dropped 11 bases, with 17 bases sitting between them. The CDR3 has 13 residues. The CDR3 DNA is TGTGCCAGCAGCCCGGATAAACACCACAGGGCTTTCTTT. It translates to CASSPDKHHRAFF.

Points on this clone: The junction does not match germline at one end; this may be a read error. The chain recombines TRBV27 with TRBJ2-7; D is perhaps TRBD2 (5 bases). This CDR3 comprises 15 residues. Germline V gene sequence: CDR1 MNHEY, CDR2 SMNVEV (reference sequence). DNA of the CDR3: TGTGCCAGTAGTTCAGACATGGAGGCGTCCTACGAGCAGTACTTC. It yields the protein CASSSDMEASYEQYF.

This clone has only one observation. In DNA, the CDR3 is TGTGCCAGCGCTCCGGGATCCTACAATGAGCAGTTCTTC. Its translation is CASAPGSYNEQFF. This chain links TRBV27 with TRBJ2-1, with D possibly TRBD2 on 5 matching bases. Germline lookup yields CDR1 MNHEY and CDR2 SMNVEV (reference sequence). The CDR3 consists of 13 residues. Trimming cost V 8 bases and J 1 base, with 9 bases left between them.

This clone was counted once. V gene TRBV2 combines with J gene TRBJ1-1; D possibly corresponds to TRBD1 (6 bases). CDR1 and CDR2 (germline): SNHLY, FYNNEI. The CDR3 loop spans 14 amino acids. V lost 7 bases and J lost 3, with 15 bases in between. CDR3 in DNA: TGTGCCAGCACGGAAACAGGGAGGGACACTGAAGCTTTCTTT. This encodes CASTETGRDTEAFF.

In this sample, this clone turned up once. The chain uses TRBV9 and TRBJ2-2; D is uncertain. CDR1 is SGDLS, CDR2 YYNGEE, per germline. V lost 4 bases to trimming and J lost 4 bases, with 11 bases between them. The CDR3 consists of 14 residues. The CDR3 is CASSPSSPTGELFF. The CDR3 nucleotides are TGTGCCAGCAGCCCCTCTTCCCCCACCGGGGAGCTGTTTTTT.